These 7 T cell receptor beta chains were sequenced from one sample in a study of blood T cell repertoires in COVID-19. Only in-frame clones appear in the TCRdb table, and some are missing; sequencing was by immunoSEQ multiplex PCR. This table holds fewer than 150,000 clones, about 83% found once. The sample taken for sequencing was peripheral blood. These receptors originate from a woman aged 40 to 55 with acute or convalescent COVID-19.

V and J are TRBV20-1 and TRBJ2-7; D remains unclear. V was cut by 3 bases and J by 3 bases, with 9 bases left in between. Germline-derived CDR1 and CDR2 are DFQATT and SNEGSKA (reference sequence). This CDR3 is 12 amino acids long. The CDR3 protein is CSASSGFYEQYF. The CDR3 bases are TGCAGTGCTAGTTCGGGTTTCTACGAGCAGTACTTC.

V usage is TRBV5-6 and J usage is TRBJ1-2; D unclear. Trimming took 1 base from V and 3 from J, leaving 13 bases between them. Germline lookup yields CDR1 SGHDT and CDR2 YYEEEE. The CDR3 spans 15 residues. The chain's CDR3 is CASSLFGPLDYGYTF. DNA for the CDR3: TGTGCCAGCAGCTTGTTTGGGCCACTTGACTATGGCTACACCTTC.

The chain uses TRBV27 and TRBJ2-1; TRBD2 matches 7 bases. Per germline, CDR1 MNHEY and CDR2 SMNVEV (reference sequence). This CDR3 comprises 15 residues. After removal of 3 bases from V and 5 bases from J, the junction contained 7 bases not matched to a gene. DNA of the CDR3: TGTGCCAGCAGTTTGAGCGGGACCTACAACAATGAGCAGTTCTTC. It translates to CASSLSGTYNNEQFF.

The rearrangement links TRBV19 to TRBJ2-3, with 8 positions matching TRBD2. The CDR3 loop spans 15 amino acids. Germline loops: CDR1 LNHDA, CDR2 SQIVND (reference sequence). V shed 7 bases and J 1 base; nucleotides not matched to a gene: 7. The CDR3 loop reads CASKGSGTRTDTQYF. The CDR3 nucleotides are TGTGCCAGTAAGGGTAGCGGGACCCGCACAGATACGCAGTATTTT.

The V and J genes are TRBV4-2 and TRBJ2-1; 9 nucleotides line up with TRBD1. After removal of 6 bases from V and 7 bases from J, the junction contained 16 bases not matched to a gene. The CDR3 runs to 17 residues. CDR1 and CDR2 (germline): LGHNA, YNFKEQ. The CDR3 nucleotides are TGTGCCAGCAGAAAGATCGTTGGGGGACAGGGCTGGAATGAGCAGTTCTTC. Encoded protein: CASRKIVGGQGWNEQFF.

CDR3 in DNA: TGTGCCAGCAGCTTTGTACAGCCTTACTCTGGAAACACCATATATTTT. This codes for CASSFVQPYSGNTIYF. The rearrangement links TRBV5-6 to TRBJ1-3; no firm D call. The CDR3 is made up of 16 amino acids. The V and J ends lost 2 bases and 0 bases respectively, with 12 bases between them. The germline gives CDR1 SGHDT, CDR2 YYEEEE.

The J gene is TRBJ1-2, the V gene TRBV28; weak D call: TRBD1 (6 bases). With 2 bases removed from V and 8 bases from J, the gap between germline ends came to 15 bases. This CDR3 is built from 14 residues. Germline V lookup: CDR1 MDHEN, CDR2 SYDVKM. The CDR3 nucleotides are TGTGCCAGCAGTTTACTCAAGGGGGAGAGGGGCTACACCTTC. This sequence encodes CASSLLKGERGYTF.